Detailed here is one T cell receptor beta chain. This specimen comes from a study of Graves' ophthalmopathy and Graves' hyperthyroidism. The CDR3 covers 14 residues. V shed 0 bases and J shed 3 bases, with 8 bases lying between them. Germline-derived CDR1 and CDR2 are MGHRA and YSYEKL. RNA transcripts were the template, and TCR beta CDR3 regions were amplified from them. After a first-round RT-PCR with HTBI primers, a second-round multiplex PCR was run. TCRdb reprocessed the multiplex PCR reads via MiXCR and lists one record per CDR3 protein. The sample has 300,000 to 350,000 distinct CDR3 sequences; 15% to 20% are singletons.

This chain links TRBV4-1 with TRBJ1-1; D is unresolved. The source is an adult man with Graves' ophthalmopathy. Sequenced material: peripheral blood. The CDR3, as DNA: TGCGCCAGCAGCCAAGACACCATGTACACTGAAGCTTTCTTT. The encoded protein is CASSQDTMYTEAFF.